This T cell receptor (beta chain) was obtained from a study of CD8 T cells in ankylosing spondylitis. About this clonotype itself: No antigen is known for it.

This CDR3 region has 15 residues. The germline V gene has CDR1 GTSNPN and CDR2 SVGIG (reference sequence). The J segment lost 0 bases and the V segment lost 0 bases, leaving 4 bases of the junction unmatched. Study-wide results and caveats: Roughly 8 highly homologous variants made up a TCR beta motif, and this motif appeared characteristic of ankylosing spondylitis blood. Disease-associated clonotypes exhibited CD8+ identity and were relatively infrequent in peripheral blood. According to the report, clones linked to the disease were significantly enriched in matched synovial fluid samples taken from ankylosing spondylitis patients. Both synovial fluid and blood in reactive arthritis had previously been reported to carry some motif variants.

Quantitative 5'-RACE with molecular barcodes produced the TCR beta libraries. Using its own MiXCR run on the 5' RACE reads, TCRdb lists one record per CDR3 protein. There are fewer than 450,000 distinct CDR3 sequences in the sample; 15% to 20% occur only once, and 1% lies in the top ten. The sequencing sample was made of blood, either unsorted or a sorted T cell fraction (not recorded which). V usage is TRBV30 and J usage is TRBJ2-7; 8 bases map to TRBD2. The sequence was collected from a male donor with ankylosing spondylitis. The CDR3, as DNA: TGTGCCTGGAGTGTACAACTAGCGGTCTCCTACGAGCAGTACTTC. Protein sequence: CAWSVQLAVSYEQYF.